The 27 T cell receptor beta chains given below trace back to one sample, sequenced in a study of T cell repertoires in cytomegalovirus infection. These receptors' targets are unknown. TCRdb itself ran the reads through MiXCR, one entry per CDR3 protein. The sample gives roughly 500,000 distinct CDR3 sequences, about 42% of which show up once; around 44% is in the top ten. The specimen was cultured PBMCs, collected from culture after CMV antigen stimulation. The receptors derive from a human donor in good health (CMV status not recorded). Some clones in this sample may be carry-over from other donors' samples.

V is TRBV19 and J is TRBJ2-1; D remains unclear. CDR1 LNHDA and CDR2 SQIVND come from the germline V gene (reference sequence). The CDR3 sequence is 14 residues long. With 7 bases removed from V and 0 bases from J, the gap between germline ends came to 10 bases. The DNA for the CDR3 is TGTGCCAGTACCGATTCGAGCTCCTACAATGAGCAGTTCTTC. Amino acids: CASTDSSSYNEQFF.

This clonotype was counted at least ten times. CDR3 sequence (DNA): TGTGCCAGCAGCTCCCTCGGGACTAGCGGATACAATGAGCAGTTCTTC. Translating gives CASSSLGTSGYNEQFF. The chain recombines TRBV7-8 with TRBJ2-1, with TRBD2 matching 11 bases. CDR1 and CDR2 from the germline V gene are SGHVS and FQNEAQ. V was clipped by 4 bases and J by 4 bases; unmatched bases: 6. The CDR3 length is 16 residues.

V and J are TRBV5-4 and TRBJ2-7; the match to TRBD2 covers 8 bases. Trimming at V came to 2 bases and at J to 0 bases, leaving 7 bases not matched to a gene. Germline loops: CDR1 SGHNT, CDR2 YYREEE (reference sequence). This CDR3 contains 16 residues. The CDR3 protein is CASSLKAGVSSYEQYF. The CDR3 coding sequence is TGTGCCAGCAGCTTAAAAGCGGGAGTTTCCTCCTACGAGCAGTACTTC.

This clonotype was picked up a small number of times. V usage is TRBV7-2 and J usage is TRBJ2-1; the match to TRBD2 covers 8 bases. The germline gives CDR1 SGHTA, CDR2 FQGNSA. J gave up 7 bases and V 0 bases, and 8 bases lay outside the gene matches. The CDR3 is 16 amino acids. The CDR3 DNA follows: TGTGCCAGCAGCTTAGCACGCGGGAGGCCAAGGAATGAGCAGTTCTTC. Its translation: CASSLARGRPRNEQFF.

This clonotype was counted a single time. V and J are TRBV7-6 and TRBJ2-2; tentative D call: TRBD1 (7 bases). The CDR3 consists of 18 residues. CDR1 and CDR2 from the germline V gene are SGHVS and FNYEAQ. Deletions cut 5 bases from V and 3 bases from J, with 22 bases between. The DNA of the CDR3 is TGTGCCAGCAGCCAAGGAGGGACAGTTACCAGCTACACCGGGGAGCTGTTTTTT. Translated, it gives CASSQGGTVTSYTGELFF. Full variable domain (rest looked up from reference TRBV7-6 and TRBJ2-2): GAGVSQSPRYKVTKRGQDVALRCDPISGHVSLYWYRQALGQGPEFLTYFNYEAQQDKSGLPNDRFSAERPEGSISTLTIQRTEQRDSAMYRCASSQGGTVTSYTGELFFGEGSRLTVL.

This clonotype was detected only a few times. This chain joins TRBV5-4 and TRBJ2-1, with TRBD1 matching over 11 bases. The V gene's germline CDR1 is SGHNT and CDR2 YYREEE (reference sequence). The CDR3 runs 21 residues. V shed 1 base and J 9 bases; nucleotides not matched to a gene: 24. The CDR3 DNA reads TGTGCCAGCAGCTTGCGCCGGACAGGGGGCCGCTTACTCTGGACGGGGGGTGAGCAGTTCTTC. Translating gives CASSLRRTGGRLLWTGGEQFF.

The chain combines TRBV7-8 with TRBJ1-2; D is perhaps TRBD1 (6 bases). The CDR3 extends over 14 amino acids. The germline gives CDR1 SGHVS, CDR2 FQNEAQ. V shed 0 bases and J shed 3 bases, with 8 bases lying between them. The CDR3 loop reads CASSLAGAYYGYTF. The CDR3, as DNA: TGTGCCAGCAGCTTAGCGGGGGCTTACTATGGCTACACCTTC.

The chain joins TRBV7-2 to TRBJ2-1; D gene unclear. Germline V gene sequence: CDR1 SGHTA, CDR2 FQGNSA. Trimming left V 6 bases short and J 7 bases short, with 13 bases between. This CDR3 is built from 13 residues. The CDR3, as DNA: TGTGCCAGCAGTTTACAAGCCCGGAATGAGCAGTTCTTC. It codes for CASSLQARNEQFF.

The rearrangement joins TRBV19 to TRBJ1-6; D is ambiguous. Germline lookup yields CDR1 LNHDA and CDR2 SQIVND (reference sequence). The germline V and J ends were trimmed by 7 bases and 7 bases, with 14 bases remaining between them. CDR3 length: 14 residues. The CDR3 loop reads CASTLPGVNSPLHF. The CDR3 DNA reads TGTGCCAGTACCCTGCCTGGGGTCAATTCACCCCTCCACTTT.

This clonotype was detected only a few times. The CDR3 coding sequence is TGTGCCAGCAGCCGCGGGACAGGATACGTGGATGAGCAGTTCTTC. Translation gives CASSRGTGYVDEQFF. This chain uses TRBV7-2 with TRBJ2-1; the match to TRBD1 covers 8 bases. Germline CDR1 and CDR2: SGHTA and FQGNSA. V shed 5 bases, J shed 8 bases, and the junction held 11 bases outside the gene matches. The CDR3 sequence is 15 residues long.

The chain uses TRBV6-1 and TRBJ2-7; TRBD2 aligns across 7 bases. Unmatched junction bases numbered 8, after V lost 6 bases and J lost 0 bases. The germline V gene has CDR1 MNHNS and CDR2 SASEGT. The length of the CDR3 is 15 residues. The CDR3, as DNA: TGTGCCAGCAGCCCCACCGGGGGGAACTCCTACGAGCAGTACTTC. It is translated as CASSPTGGNSYEQYF.

This clonotype was detected a few times. The chain links TRBV5-1 to TRBJ1-3; 7 nucleotides match TRBD1. Germline CDR1 is SGHRS and CDR2 is YFSETQ. With V trimmed by 4 bases and J by 2 bases, 6 bases remained unmatched. This CDR3 comprises 15 residues. CDR3 nucleotide sequence: TGCGCCAGCAGCAAGGGACAGCCCGCTGGAAACACCATATATTTT. Residues: CASSKGQPAGNTIYF.

This clonotype was counted a few times. The chain combines TRBV19 with TRBJ2-1, with no clear D. The V end was cut by 3 bases, the J end by 3 bases, with 12 bases between. The length of the CDR3 is 15 residues. The germline V gene encodes CDR1 LNHDA and CDR2 SQIVND (reference sequence). The CDR3 is CASSMRRDGYNEQFF. Written as DNA, the CDR3 is TGTGCCAGTAGTATGAGAAGGGATGGCTACAATGAGCAGTTCTTC.

The V and J genes are TRBV12-5 and TRBJ2-1; no firm D call. CDR1 and CDR2 from the germline V gene are LGHNT and FRNRAP. V lost 7 bases and J 2 bases, leaving 6 bases between the germline ends. This CDR3 is 12 amino acids long. CDR3 residues: CASVGAYNEQFF. Written as DNA, the CDR3 is TGTGCTAGTGTCGGAGCCTACAATGAGCAGTTCTTC.

There are a few counts of this clonotype. The rearrangement uses TRBV7-2 and TRBJ2-7; 8 nucleotides line up with TRBD1. The CDR3 spans 15 residues. The germline V gene encodes CDR1 SGHTA and CDR2 FQGNSA. The V gene end was trimmed by 4 bases and the J gene end by 2 bases; junction bases not matched to a gene: 7. The CDR3 DNA is TGTGCCAGCAGCTCGGACAGGGCAGGGACCTACGAGCAGTACTTC. This encodes CASSSDRAGTYEQYF. The variable domain in full, completed from reference TRBV7-2 and TRBJ2-7, reads GAGVSQSPSNKVTEKGKDVELRCDPISGHTALYWYRQSLGQGLEFLIYFQGNSAPDKSGLPSDRFSAERTGGSVSTLTIQRTQQEDSAVYLCASSSDRAGTYEQYFGPGTRLTVT.

This clonotype was recorded at least ten times. The chain employs TRBV7-2 and TRBJ2-6; 8 positions agree with TRBD1. The CDR3 loop spans 19 amino acids. CDR1 is SGHTA and CDR2 is FQGNSA in the germline V gene. After removal of 1 base from V and 1 base from J, the junction contained 9 bases not matched to a gene. CDR3 coding DNA: TGTGCCAGCAGCTTAGGGGACAGGTTATTAAAGTCTGGGGCCAACGTCCTGACTTTC. Encoded protein: CASSLGDRLLKSGANVLTF.

At least ten counts were recorded for this clonotype. The J gene is TRBJ1-6, the V gene TRBV7-2, with D possibly TRBD1 on 5 matching bases. Trimming took off 5 bases at V and 9 bases at J, with 20 bases between the two ends. Germline CDR1 SGHTA, CDR2 FQGNSA. This CDR3 is built from 16 residues. DNA of the CDR3: TGTGCCAGCAGCAACGACAGAGACACTATAGGTTCACCCCTCCACTTT. It yields the protein CASSNDRDTIGSPLHF.

Comments on this clonotype: A read error may account for a junction end that differs from germline. The rearrangement uses TRBV7-2 and TRBJ1-6; D is undetermined. There are 12 residues in the CDR3. Germline values: CDR1 SGHTA, CDR2 FQGNSA. In DNA, the CDR3 is TGTGCCAGCAGCCTAGAGGATTCGCCCCTCCACTTT. Amino acids: CASSLEDSPLHF.

The genes are TRBV7-2 and TRBJ2-5; TRBD2 agrees at 11 bases. Germline V gives CDR1 SGHTA, CDR2 FQGNSA. The length of the CDR3 is 16 residues. Trimming cost V 5 bases and J 7 bases; bases outside gene matches: 12. This chain's CDR3 is CASSNPLAGGIGTQYF. CDR3 DNA sequence: TGTGCCAGCAGCAATCCCCTAGCGGGGGGTATAGGGACCCAGTACTTC.

This chain links TRBV20-1 with TRBJ2-3; D perhaps matches TRBD2 (5 bases). Germline lookup yields CDR1 DFQATT and CDR2 SNEGSKA (reference sequence). The CDR3 sequence is 15 residues long. The V end lost 2 bases, the J end lost 4 bases, and 16 bases lay between the germline ends. DNA of the CDR3: TGCAGTGCTAGATGGGTTGCGGGCCCCTCAGATACGCAGTATTTT. Protein product: CSARWVAGPSDTQYF.

This clonotype turned up a few times. This sequence joins TRBV6-1 and TRBJ1-2; D ambiguous. The germline V gene has CDR1 MNHNS and CDR2 SASEGT. The CDR3 totals 17 residues. V was shortened by 2 bases and J by 3 bases, with 19 bases between the two germline ends. The CDR3: CASSENLRTTPDYGYTF. CDR3 nucleotides: TGTGCCAGCAGTGAAAACCTCAGGACCACGCCGGACTATGGCTACACCTTC.

This clonotype has a handful of counts. The chain carries TRBV12-3 or TRBV12-4 and TRBJ2-7, with TRBD2 identical over 8 bases. The junction had 6 bases not matched to a gene; V was cut back by 4 bases and J by 4 bases. The CDR3 contains 14 residues. The CDR3 protein is CASSSVAGRYEQYF. CDR3 bases: TGTGCCAGCAGTTCTGTAGCGGGGAGGTACGAGCAGTACTTC.

The chain combines TRBV12-3 or TRBV12-4 with TRBJ1-5; no clear D. Between the trimmed V and J ends, which lost 1 base and 0 bases, there was a span of 10 bases. CDR3 length equals 16 residues. CDR3 loop: CASSLGTAYSNQPQHF. CDR3 bases: TGTGCCAGCAGTTTAGGGACCGCCTATAGCAATCAGCCCCAGCATTTT.

V and J are TRBV9 and TRBJ2-2, with D unclear. The CDR3 has 14 amino acids. The V end lost 0 bases, the J end lost 1 base, and 4 bases lay between the germline ends. Germline V gene data show CDR1 as SGDLS and CDR2 as YYNGEE. In DNA, the CDR3 is TGTGCCAGCAGCGTAGTCGGGAACACCGGGGAGCTGTTTTTT. It encodes CASSVVGNTGELFF.

CDR3 nucleotide sequence: TGTGCCAGCAGTTCCCTGGACAGTGGCTACACCTTC. Translated: CASSSLDSGYTF. V and J are TRBV12-3 or TRBV12-4 and TRBJ1-2, with a tentative D call TRBD1 (6 bases). V shed 4 bases and J shed 7 bases, with 10 bases lying between them. The CDR3 spans 12 residues.

This chain's CDR3 is CASSFWTGMNTEAFF. Here the CDR3 DNA reads TGTGCCAGCAGTTTTTGGACAGGCATGAACACTGAAGCTTTCTTT. The chain is built from TRBV28 and TRBJ1-1; 7 nucleotides agree with TRBD1. Germline loops: CDR1 MDHEN, CDR2 SYDVKM. The CDR3 is 15 residues long. The junction had 4 bases not matched to a gene; V was cut back by 3 bases and J by 0 bases.

The chain combines TRBV6-8 with TRBJ2-3; 7 nucleotides align to TRBD1. Germline CDR1 reads MNHGY; CDR2 reads SAAAGT. The junction had 8 bases not matched to a gene; V was cut back by 11 bases and J by 0 bases. This CDR3 comprises 14 residues. CDR3 DNA: TGTGCCTCACAAGGGGGACAGAGCACAGATACGCAGTATTTT. It encodes CASQGGQSTDTQYF.